Below, one T cell receptor beta chain is given with its context. Its binding antigen is unknown. It has no much larger one-base neighbor in the sample; base qualities were not kept. Normal lung samples came from the same patient and consisted of non-adjacent lung tissue collected as far from the tumour as possible, at a distance of at least 3 cm. Genomic DNA was extracted with the QIAamp DNA kit from frozen aliquots of unsorted single-cell suspensions. Tissues were received within 2 hours of resection and processed immediately into single-cell suspensions. Tissue was mechanically dissociated and enzymatically digested with DNase I, collagenase I and hyaluronidase for approximately 30 minutes at 37 °C, then filtered and RBC-lysed. The record originates from a study of immune cell composition in non-small cell lung cancer (TCRdb year 2017). Looking at the study overall: Histologic subtype, mainly lung adenocarcinoma or squamous cell carcinoma, was assigned on the basis of H&E together with p63, CK5, Napsin A and TTF-1 immunohistochemistry. Supplementary cohort #1 consisted of approximately 9 lung adenocarcinoma cases with paired tumour/lung TCR-beta sequencing and with TIL populations generated to assess tumour reactivity. TCR-beta sequencing from Adaptive Biotechnologies was done on a few dozen paired sets of NSCLC tumour and non-adjacent lung specimens and on some 27 tumour-only specimens. A handful of tumour specimens that had TCR-beta data belonged to rare histological subtypes and were left out of the subtype comparisons.

TCR-beta CDR3 regions were amplified from genomic DNA by a two-step multiplex PCR, with the second step adding Illumina-compatible adaptors. TCR-beta immunosequencing was carried out on an Illumina platform through the commercial immunoSEQ service. Processing in the source paper ran as follows. Repertoires were summarised as Top 10 Clones, the percentage of T-cell templates from the ten most frequent sequences, and productive clonality. Productive clonality had a range of 0 to 1, where 1 means a monoclonal population. Tumour-associated clones were defined as sequences comprising at least 0.1% of tumour T-cell templates but absent from matched non-adjacent lung, identified via log10 scatter plots. Two-group comparisons used Student's t-tests, stages used ANOVA, and relationships used linear regression, analysed in GraphPad Prism7 and R. TCRdb stores this immuneACCESS table with in-frame sequences only. Part of the clones is absent; in the studies checked, under half of the shortfall reflects unresolved V genes, and no reason is known for the rest. The V and J calls and clone size were taken over from that table, and D and trimming were inferred from the DNA. The sample table lists 3,000 to 3,500 clones, roughly two thirds of them with a count of one. Of the sample, around 18% is held by the ten largest clones.

The junction shows trimming of 3 bases on V and 8 bases on J, and the gene matches do not reach 3 bases of it. The CDR3 has 14 amino acids, counting the end cysteine and phenylalanine. The only DNA kept is the CDR3, 42 bases in frame from the first base. CDR1 MNHNS and CDR2 SASEGT were looked up in the germline V gene. Overall study outcomes, separate from this receptor: No significant correlation was found between smoking pack-years and tumour TCR-beta clonality. Across ten to eleven adenocarcinoma cases, the maximal tumour-associated clone frequency showed a strong correlation with TIL tumour reactivity, but overall clonality showed no such correlation. The reactivity cohort included only approximately 11 cases, and whether tumour-reactive clones share sequences with the dominant in vivo tumour-associated clones was not shown. Tumour-associated clones >0.5% were found in nearly half of NSCLC cases, namely in 25% to 40% of adenocarcinomas versus around 76% of squamous carcinomas.

Sequencing was carried out using non-adjacent lung tissue. The chain joins TRBV6-1 to TRBJ1-6; the central 8 bases match TRBD1. The source of this sequence is a human donor with non-small cell lung cancer. The nucleotide sequence reads as follows: TGTGCCAGCAGTGATGGGACAGGATATTCACCCCTCCACTTT. Translation gives CASSDGTGYSPLHF.